What follows is one T cell receptor beta chain and its context. Its target is unknown. The data originate from a study of long-term antiretroviral therapy in people with HIV. Findings and caveats of the study: Pre-ART-expanded clones dominated the repertoire at all time points.

An immunoSEQ assay, version v3.0, was performed at survey level. The repertoire was sequenced with immunoSEQ multiplex PCR; TCRdb's copy has only in-frame clones and lacks some. The sample shows more than 30,000 clones, roughly three quarters of them seen only once. V gave up 5 bases and J gave up 8 bases, with 13 bases separating them. The CDR3 runs 14 residues. Germline V gene sequence: CDR1 LNHDA, CDR2 SQIVND (reference sequence). This TCR was sampled from a man younger than 35 with HIV. The chain is built from TRBV19 and TRBJ1-6, with D possibly matching TRBD1 (5 bases). The sequencing used unsorted PBMCs, collected 1.9 years after starting antiretroviral therapy. CDR3 coding DNA: TGTGCCAGTAGTTGGCACGGGGCTGATTCACCCCTCCACTTT. Protein product: CASSWHGADSPLHF.